This TCR beta chain came from a study of T cell responses to AZD1222 COVID-19 vaccine. The study, taken as a whole, reports: Baseline antibody screening turned up just a handful of seropositive AZD1222 recipients.

On this clone itself: No antigen is known for it.

V gave up 4 bases and J gave up 8 bases, with 18 bases separating them. CDR3 size: 14 residues. Germline V gives CDR1 SGHRS, CDR2 YFSETQ. Assay: immunoSEQ multiplex PCR; the TCRdb copy retains only in-frame clones and omits some. The repertoire holds some 120,000 clones, with roughly 92% as singletons. This chain links TRBV5-1 with TRBJ1-1, with D unresolved. The source material was peripheral blood, sampled on day 0 of AZD1222 vaccination. The sequence was collected from an adult in good health. The CDR3 coding sequence is TGCGCCAGCAGCCTTGTTGGACCGGCTGGAGAAGCTTTCTTT. This codes for CASSLVGPAGEAFF.